The 22 T cell receptor beta chains below all came from one sample that was sequenced in a study of blood T cells in healthy people across ages. Alongside a J-beta primer mix, a sample-barcoded 5' primer served in a second PCR lasting 7 to 11 cycles. TCRdb independently ran MiXCR on the 5' RACE reads; one entry per CDR3 protein. The sample lists some 750,000 distinct CDR3 sequences; 22% were seen once. Source material: blood. Receptors were obtained from a man aged 65 to 85 in good health.

V is TRBV5-5 and J is TRBJ2-4, with a tentative D call TRBD1 (5 bases). Trimming took off 0 bases at V and 1 base at J, with 8 bases between the two ends. CDR1 is SGHKS and CDR2 is YYEKEE in the germline V gene (reference sequence). The CDR3 runs to 15 residues. In nucleotides, the CDR3 is TGTGCCAGCAGCTTGGACAGGAAGGCCAAAAACATTCAGTACTTC. This codes for CASSLDRKAKNIQYF.

This clonotype has more than one count but fewer than ten. This chain links TRBV7-3 with TRBJ2-2, with 10 positions matching TRBD1. CDR3 length equals 17 residues. V lost 5 bases to trimming and J lost 7 bases; unmatched junction nucleotides: 13. The V gene's germline CDR1 is SGHTA and CDR2 FQGTGA. This CDR3 is CASSQRRGQGLGGELFF. The CDR3 DNA reads as TGTGCCAGCAGCCAACGGAGGGGACAGGGGCTTGGCGGGGAGCTGTTTTTT. Full variable domain (rest looked up from reference TRBV7-3 and TRBJ2-2): GAGVSQTPSNKVTEKGKYVELRCDPISGHTALYWYRQSLGQGPEFLIYFQGTGAADDSGLPNDRFFAVRPEGSVSTLKIQRTERGDSAVYLCASSQRRGQGLGGELFFGEGSRLTVL.

V gene TRBV7-9 combines with J gene TRBJ1-2; D call uncertain. The CDR3 is 14 residues long. Germline CDR1 reads SEHNR; CDR2 reads FQNEAQ (reference sequence). The V end was cut by 0 bases, the J end by 8 bases, with 13 bases between. CDR3 bases: TGTGCCAGCAGCTTAGCCGTGGTGGAGCGCGGCTACACCTTC. Its translation is CASSLAVVERGYTF.

This clonotype occurred once. The CDR3 carries no conserved terminal phenylalanine or tryptophan, so it likely arises from a read error. The chain combines TRBV14 with TRBJ2-5; D is undetermined. V lost 5 bases and J 11 bases, leaving 18 bases between the germline ends. This CDR3 is built from 13 residues. Germline V gene lookup returns CDR1 SGHDN and CDR2 FVKESK. CDR3 residues: CASSKARFGEQYV. The CDR3 bases are TGTGCCAGCAGCAAAGCCAGATTCGGAGAGCAGTACGTC.

J is TRBJ1-4 and V is TRBV5-6; D not certain. The CDR3 sequence is 14 residues long. V shed 6 bases and J shed 2 bases, with 11 bases lying between them. The germline V gene has CDR1 SGHDT and CDR2 YYEEEE. CDR3 nucleotides: TGTGCCAGCAACTACCTGTCCACTAATGAAAAACTGTTTTTT. This sequence encodes CASNYLSTNEKLFF.

This clonotype was detected a few times. V is TRBV18 and J is TRBJ2-7; D gene unclear. The CDR3 has 12 amino acids. Germline values: CDR1 KGHSH, CDR2 LQKENI. The ends were cut back, 6 bases at V and 2 bases at J, with 8 bases in the middle. CDR3 DNA sequence: TGTGCCAGCTCCGAAAGCCCCTACGAGCAGTACGTC. Translating it yields CASSESPYEQYV.

This clonotype was seen only a few times. V and J are TRBV5-6 and TRBJ2-5; 8 bases are shared with TRBD2. Germline CDR1 reads SGHDT; CDR2 reads YYEEEE. V dropped 4 bases and J dropped 0; count of bases not matched to a gene: 11. The CDR3 length is 17 residues. CDR3 protein: CASSPAAGGLYQETQYF. The CDR3 nucleotides are TGTGCCAGCAGCCCTGCGGCGGGAGGATTGTACCAAGAGACCCAGTACTTC.

V usage is TRBV5-1 and J usage is TRBJ2-5, with D possibly matching TRBD2 (6 bases). Judging by the DNA end, TRBJ2-7 fits better; the J call may be wrong. Per the germline V gene, CDR1 is SGHRS and CDR2 is YFSETQ. This CDR3 spans 14 amino acids. This CDR3 is CASSFTDPAGEQYF. The CDR3 coding sequence is TGCGCCAGCAGCTTCACGGACCCAGCGGGCGAGCAGTACTTC.

This clonotype came up many times. This chain connects TRBV6-5 to TRBJ1-4; D is undetermined. Germline lookup yields CDR1 MNHEY and CDR2 SVGAGI. Trimming shortened V by 3 bases and J by 5 bases, and 7 bases separated the two germline ends. The CDR3 runs to 13 residues. The CDR3 DNA is TGTGCCAGCAGTTATACGCACAATGAAAAACTGTTTTTT. The encoded protein is CASSYTHNEKLFF.

In its sample, this clonotype was seen a few times. This chain joins TRBV7-9 and TRBJ1-1; 10 nucleotides align to TRBD1. The junction had 4 bases not matched to a gene; V was cut back by 4 bases and J by 8 bases. There are 13 residues in the CDR3. Per the germline V gene, CDR1 is SEHNR and CDR2 is FQNEAQ (reference sequence). The DNA of the CDR3 is TGTGCCAGCAGCTGGGGACAGGGGAAAGAAGCTTTCTTT. This sequence encodes CASSWGQGKEAFF. Full variable domain (rest looked up from reference TRBV7-9 and TRBJ1-1): DTGVSQNPRHKITKRGQNVTFRCDPISEHNRLYWYRQTLGQGPEFLTYFQNEAQLEKSRLLSDRFSAERPKGSFSTLEIQRTEQGDSAMYLCASSWGQGKEAFFGQGTRLTVV.

This clonotype has a handful of counts. This rearrangement joins TRBV12-3 or TRBV12-4 to TRBJ2-4; 8 bases map to TRBD2. CDR3 length: 13 amino acids. The V segment lost 8 bases and the J segment 6 bases; nucleotides outside the gene matches: 6. The CDR3 region is CASLSSGGNIQYF. CDR3 sequence (DNA): TGTGCCAGCCTTTCAAGCGGGGGAAACATTCAGTACTTC.

This clonotype was counted only a few times. The chain recombines TRBV5-1 with TRBJ2-2, with D uncertain. The CDR3 is made up of 12 amino acids. Per germline, CDR1 SGHRS and CDR2 YFSETQ. Trimming left V 5 bases short and J 5 bases short, with 7 bases between. For the CDR3, the DNA is TGCGCCAGCAGTCCGCAAACCGGGGAGCTGTTTTTT. Amino acid sequence: CASSPQTGELFF.

The chain joins TRBV12-3 or TRBV12-4 to TRBJ2-5; D assignment may be TRBD1 or TRBD2 (5 bases each). Trimming removed 5 bases at V and 2 bases at J, with 12 bases between. The CDR3 consists of 14 residues. The CDR3 DNA sequence: TGTGCCAGCAGTAAACCGGGACGTCAAGAGACCCAGTACTTC. Protein: CASSKPGRQETQYF.

This chain uses TRBV24-1 with TRBJ1-4; 10 nucleotides align to TRBD1. V dropped 12 bases and J dropped 8; count of bases not matched to a gene: 8. This CDR3 comprises 13 residues. Per germline, CDR1 KGHDR and CDR2 SFDVKD. For the CDR3, the DNA is TGTGCCGTCCCGGACAGGGGGGAGGAAAAACTGTTTTTT. Translating gives CAVPDRGEEKLFF.

In this sample, this clonotype turned up many times. This chain uses TRBV29-1 with TRBJ2-5; possible D gene TRBD1, 5 bases. This CDR3 contains 11 residues. In germline, CDR1 is SQVTM, CDR2 ANQGSEA. V was clipped by 4 bases and J by 5 bases, with 8 bases between them. For the CDR3, the DNA is TGCAGCGTTGGCAGGGCGGAGACCCAGTACTTC. It is translated as CSVGRAETQYF.

This clonotype was observed a few times. The chain joins TRBV20-1 to TRBJ2-2; the D call may be TRBD1 or TRBD2 (5 bases each). Germline CDR1 is DFQATT and CDR2 is SNEGSKA (reference sequence). The CDR3 covers 14 residues. V lost 6 bases and J 4 bases, leaving 15 bases between the germline ends. The CDR3 bases are TGCAGTGCCAGGGCTAGCATTGGCACCGGGGAGCTGTTTTTT. Its protein is CSARASIGTGELFF.

This clonotype showed up just a few times. V is TRBV7-7 and J is TRBJ1-4, with D maybe TRBD1 (5 bases). Trimming cost V 6 bases and J 6 bases, with 11 bases left between them. Looked up from germline, CDR1 is SSHAT and CDR2 is FNYEAQ (reference sequence). The CDR3 sequence is 13 residues long. Here the CDR3 DNA reads TGTGCCAGCAGTAAGGGGTCCCATGAAAAACTGTTTTTT. Translation: CASSKGSHEKLFF.

The chain recombines TRBV29-1 with TRBJ2-3, with D perhaps matching TRBD1 (7 bases). This CDR3 is 13 amino acids long. Germline V gene sequence: CDR1 SQVTM, CDR2 ANQGSEA. V was clipped by 6 bases and J by 3 bases, with 13 bases between them. In DNA form, the CDR3 reads TGCAGCGTGGTCCAGGGGGGAACAGATACGCAGTATTTT. This codes for CSVVQGGTDTQYF.

CDR3 loop: CASSSNRAETQYF. In DNA, the CDR3 is TGTGCCAGCAGTTCTAACAGGGCAGAGACCCAGTACTTC. The chain combines TRBV12-3 or TRBV12-4 with TRBJ2-5; weak D call: TRBD1 (6 bases). The length of the CDR3 is 13 residues. V was clipped by 4 bases and J by 4 bases, with 10 bases between them.

Only a few counts were recorded for this clonotype. This chain joins TRBV18 and TRBJ1-5, with TRBD1 matching 8 bases. The CDR3 loop spans 14 amino acids. The ends lost 6 bases at V and 6 bases at J; junction bases unmatched: 7. Germline CDR1 reads KGHSH; CDR2 reads LQKENI. CDR3 DNA: TGTGCCAGCTCCCAAGGACAGGGCGGTCAGCCCCAGCATTTT. It translates to CASSQGQGGQPQHF.

This clonotype was found a few times. V is TRBV3-1 and J is TRBJ2-1; D perhaps matches TRBD1 (6 bases). This CDR3 comprises 14 residues. V lost 7 bases and J 5 bases, leaving 15 bases between the germline ends. Germline loops: CDR1 LGHDT, CDR2 YNNKEL (reference sequence). CDR3 nucleotides: TGTGCCAGCAACCAGGGGCTTCATAACAATGAGCAGTTCTTC. Residues: CASNQGLHNNEQFF.

This clonotype was seen a handful of times. The chain is built from TRBV7-8 and TRBJ2-6, with a weak D call TRBD2 (6 bases). Germline loops: CDR1 SGHVS, CDR2 FQNEAQ. V lost 6 bases to trimming and J lost 0 bases, with 15 bases between them. CDR3 length: 17 residues. In DNA, the CDR3 is TGTGCCAGCAGTCTTAGCGGCGGGCTCTCTGGGGCCAACGTCCTGACTTTC. The encoded protein is CASSLSGGLSGANVLTF.